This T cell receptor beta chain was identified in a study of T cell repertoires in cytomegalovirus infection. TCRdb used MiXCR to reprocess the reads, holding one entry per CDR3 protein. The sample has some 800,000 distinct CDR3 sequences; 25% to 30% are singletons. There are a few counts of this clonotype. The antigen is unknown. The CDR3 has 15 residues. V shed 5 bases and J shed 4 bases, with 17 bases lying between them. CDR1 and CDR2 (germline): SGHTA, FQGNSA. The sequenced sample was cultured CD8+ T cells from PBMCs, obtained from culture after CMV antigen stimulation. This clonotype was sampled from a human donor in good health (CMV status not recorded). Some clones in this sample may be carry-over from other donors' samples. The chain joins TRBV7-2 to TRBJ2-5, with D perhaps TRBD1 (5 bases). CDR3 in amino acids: CASSKIQVVGETQYF. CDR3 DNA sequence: TGTGCCAGCAGCAAAATACAGGTTGTGGGAGAGACCCAGTACTTC.